A single sample is the source of the 22 T cell receptor beta chains below, sequenced in a study of T cell responses to AZD1222 COVID-19 vaccine. Sequencing was performed with immunoSEQ multiplex PCR; in TCRdb, only in-frame clones are kept and a portion is missing. This table has approximately 110,000 clones, nearly 90% appearing once. The sequencing used peripheral blood, collected 28 days after the second AZD1222 dose. All receptors derive from an adult who received the AZD1222 COVID-19 vaccine.

The V gene is TRBV12-3 or TRBV12-4, the J gene TRBJ2-1; no firm D call. V was shortened by 2 bases and J by 0 bases, with 2 bases between the two germline ends. There are 13 residues in the CDR3. The CDR3 sequence: CASSLNSYNEQFF. DNA for the CDR3: TGTGCCAGCAGTTTAAACTCCTACAATGAGCAGTTCTTC.

The genes are TRBV30 and TRBJ1-5; 7 bases line up with TRBD1. Trimming took 2 bases from V and 6 from J; bases not matched to a gene: 4. CDR1 and CDR2 (germline): GTSNPN, SVGIG (reference sequence). The CDR3 loop spans 13 amino acids. CDR3 DNA: TGTGCCTGGAGTTCAGGGGGATTTCAGCCCCAGCATTTT. Amino acid sequence: CAWSSGGFQPQHF.

J is TRBJ2-7 and V is TRBV30; possibly TRBD1 for D (6 bases). Trimming cost V 4 bases and J 7 bases, with 11 bases left between them. CDR3 length: 11 amino acids. CDR1 is GTSNPN and CDR2 is SVGIG in the germline V gene (reference sequence). The chain's CDR3 is CAWNRVGEQYF. The CDR3 bases are TGTGCCTGGAACAGGGTCGGGGAGCAGTACTTC.

This chain connects TRBV9 to TRBJ2-3; D unclear. The CDR3 loop spans 16 amino acids. The germline V and J ends were trimmed by 4 bases and 1 base, with 16 bases remaining between them. Looked up from germline, CDR1 is SGDLS and CDR2 is YYNGEE. CDR3: CASSPRPSSRTDTQYF. DNA of the CDR3: TGTGCCAGCAGCCCGAGGCCCAGCAGCCGCACAGATACGCAGTATTTT.

The rearrangement joins TRBV6-5 to TRBJ1-5; D possibly corresponds to TRBD1 (6 bases). Germline-derived CDR1 and CDR2 are MNHEY and SVGAGI. V was clipped by 6 bases and J by 3 bases, with 12 bases between them. This CDR3 has 14 amino acids. CDR3 sequence: CASRTAGVNQPQHF. The CDR3 DNA reads TGTGCCAGCAGAACGGCAGGGGTCAATCAGCCCCAGCATTTT.

CDR3 nucleotides: TGTGCCAGCAGTAGGGGGCCTGGAAACACCATATATTTT. Translating it yields CASSRGPGNTIYF. The chain carries TRBV9 and TRBJ1-3, with 7 bases that match TRBD1. Trimming cost V 5 bases and J 2 bases; bases outside gene matches: 1. CDR1 and CDR2 from the germline V gene are SGDLS and YYNGEE. The CDR3 extends over 13 amino acids.

This chain joins TRBV5-1 and TRBJ2-1; D tentatively fits TRBD1 or TRBD2 (7 bases each). Trimming cost V 4 bases and J 4 bases, with 18 bases left between them. This CDR3 has 16 residues. Germline CDR1 SGHRS, CDR2 YFSETQ. CDR3 coding DNA: TGCGCCAGCAGCCCCCCCGGGGGGACAGATTACAATGAGCAGTTCTTC. Translation: CASSPPGGTDYNEQFF.

CDR3 protein: CASNPTGVSYNEQFF. For the CDR3, the DNA is TGTGCCAGCAACCCTACGGGAGTATCCTACAATGAGCAGTTCTTC. V usage is TRBV2 and J usage is TRBJ2-1, with a weak D call TRBD2 (6 bases). The CDR3 is made up of 15 amino acids. V was cut by 7 bases and J by 1 base, with 14 bases left in between. Germline assignment: CDR1 SNHLY and CDR2 FYNNEI.

The chain employs TRBV30 and TRBJ1-5, with D hard to call. V was clipped by 1 base and J by 1 base, with 8 bases between them. Germline values: CDR1 GTSNPN, CDR2 SVGIG (reference sequence). This CDR3 region has 14 residues. CDR3 protein: CAWSALDSNQPQHF. The CDR3 DNA sequence: TGTGCCTGGAGTGCCTTGGACAGCAATCAGCCCCAGCATTTT.

In regard to this clone: The same CDR3 can be traced to other DNA sequences in this sample. J is TRBJ2-7 and V is TRBV24-1, with 11 bases matching TRBD1. V was pared by 4 bases and J by 3 bases, with 4 bases of the junction left unmatched. Germline values: CDR1 KGHDR, CDR2 SFDVKD. CDR3 length: 15 amino acids. The CDR3 nucleotides are TGTGCCACCAGTGACTCCGGGACAGGGGGCTACGAGCAGTACTTC. This encodes CATSDSGTGGYEQYF.

V and J are TRBV4-1 and TRBJ1-1; the D is unclear. Trimming removed 4 bases at V and 1 base at J, with 16 bases between. This CDR3 region has 16 residues. The germline V gene encodes CDR1 MGHRA and CDR2 YSYEKL. The CDR3 is CASSPLRAPGNTEAFF. The CDR3 DNA is TGCGCCAGCAGCCCCTTAAGGGCCCCAGGGAACACTGAAGCTTTCTTT.

The genes are TRBV6-5 and TRBJ1-1, with D hard to call. Germline lookup yields CDR1 MNHEY and CDR2 SVGAGI. V was clipped by 6 bases and J by 11 bases, with 16 bases between them. The CDR3 sequence is 12 residues long. DNA for the CDR3: TGTGCCAGCAGGACGGCCTGGTTGAGGGCTTTCTTT. This sequence encodes CASRTAWLRAFF.

J is TRBJ2-7 and V is TRBV9; TRBD2 matches 7 bases. Per the germline V gene, CDR1 is SGDLS and CDR2 is YYNGEE. The CDR3 length is 15 residues. With V trimmed by 0 bases and J by 7 bases, 10 bases remained unmatched. CDR3 amino acids: CASSVGDSGPREQYF. The CDR3 DNA is TGTGCCAGCAGCGTAGGGGATAGCGGGCCGCGTGAGCAGTACTTC.

The chain combines TRBV19 with TRBJ2-4; TRBD2 is a possible D gene (6 bases). Per germline, CDR1 LNHDA and CDR2 SQIVND (reference sequence). This CDR3 is 16 amino acids long. Trimming removed 8 bases from V and 0 bases from J, with 17 bases in between. The CDR3 is CASGLYGGGAKNIQYF. CDR3 DNA sequence: TGTGCCAGTGGTCTCTACGGGGGAGGAGCCAAAAACATTCAGTACTTC. The variable domain in full, with the rest retrieved from reference TRBV19 and TRBJ2-4, is DGGITQSPKYLFRKEGQNVTLSCEQNLNHDAMYWYRQDPGQGLRLIYYSQIVNDFQKGDIAEGYSVSREKKESFPLTVTSAQKNPTAFYLCASGLYGGGAKNIQYFGAGTRLSVL.

The J gene is TRBJ2-7, the V gene TRBV4-1; the match to TRBD1 covers 7 bases. The ends lost 1 base at V and 1 base at J; junction bases unmatched: 19. CDR3 length equals 20 residues. Germline V lookup: CDR1 MGHRA, CDR2 YSYEKL. This CDR3 is CASSQAEGDSGGPRSYEQYF. CDR3 DNA sequence: TGCGCCAGCAGCCAAGCTGAAGGGGACAGCGGAGGTCCTAGGTCCTACGAGCAGTACTTC.

V is TRBV12-3 or TRBV12-4 and J is TRBJ2-2; no clear D. Trimming removed 5 bases at V and 6 bases at J, with 10 bases between. There are 13 residues in the CDR3. CDR3 nucleotide sequence: TGTGCCAGCAGTGCTTTCCAAGCCGGGGAGCTGTTTTTT. Its translation is CASSAFQAGELFF.

The chain carries TRBV9 and TRBJ2-3; D is unresolved. CDR1 is SGDLS and CDR2 is YYNGEE in the germline V gene. CDR3 size: 16 residues. V was pared by 0 bases and J by 4 bases, with 15 bases between. The CDR3 spells CASSVDHGAPADTQYF. CDR3 DNA: TGTGCCAGCAGCGTAGATCACGGAGCCCCGGCAGATACGCAGTATTTT.

V usage is TRBV27 and J usage is TRBJ1-1; no firm D call. CDR3 length equals 13 residues. Germline V gives CDR1 MNHEY, CDR2 SMNVEV (reference sequence). V was trimmed by 3 bases and J by 10 bases, leaving 15 bases between them. CDR3 nucleotide sequence: TGTGCCAGCAGTTTCGGGCCTGTGAGTATAGCTTTCTTT. It is translated as CASSFGPVSIAFF.

This clone was detected only once. The chain combines TRBV7-9 with TRBJ2-2; unclear D gene. CDR3 length: 13 residues. Deletions cut 5 bases from V and 6 bases from J, with 10 bases between. Germline lookup yields CDR1 SEHNR and CDR2 FQNEAQ (reference sequence). The CDR3 reads CASSPGYSGELFF. CDR3 in DNA: TGTGCCAGCAGCCCGGGTTACTCCGGGGAGCTGTTTTTT.

V is TRBV5-1 and J is TRBJ2-7; D is undetermined. V gave up 0 bases and J gave up 6 bases, with 13 bases separating them. Germline V CDR1 and CDR2: SGHRS, YFSETQ. This CDR3 spans 14 amino acids. As DNA, the CDR3 is TGCGCCAGCAGCTTGGGCGACGTCTCTGGCGAGCAGTACTTC. Its protein is CASSLGDVSGEQYF.

V usage is TRBV6-5 and J usage is TRBJ2-5, with unresolved D. V shed 0 bases and J shed 5 bases, with 13 bases lying between them. Germline values: CDR1 MNHEY, CDR2 SVGAGI. CDR3 size: 15 residues. Here the CDR3 DNA reads TGTGCCAGCAGTTACTCGACGGCAGCCCGGGAGACCCAGTACTTC. It translates to CASSYSTAARETQYF.

J is TRBJ2-2 and V is TRBV7-9; 7 bases fit TRBD2. The CDR3 is made up of 15 amino acids. The ends lost 5 bases at V and 0 bases at J; junction bases unmatched: 3. The germline V gene has CDR1 SEHNR and CDR2 FQNEAQ (reference sequence). CDR3 sequence: CASSRSGANTGELFF. CDR3 nucleotide sequence: TGTGCCAGCAGCCGAAGCGGGGCGAACACCGGGGAGCTGTTTTTT.